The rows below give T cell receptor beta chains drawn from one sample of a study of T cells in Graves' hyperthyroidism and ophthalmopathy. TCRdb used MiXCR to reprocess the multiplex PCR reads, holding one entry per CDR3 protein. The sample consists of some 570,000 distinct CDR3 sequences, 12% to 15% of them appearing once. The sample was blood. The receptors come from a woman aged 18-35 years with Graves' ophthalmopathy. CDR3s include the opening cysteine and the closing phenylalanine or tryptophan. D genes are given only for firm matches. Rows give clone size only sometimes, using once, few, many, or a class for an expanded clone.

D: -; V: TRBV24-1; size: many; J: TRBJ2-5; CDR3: CATSDPDQETQYF; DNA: TGTGCCACCAGTGATCCGGATCAAGAGACCCAGTACTTC
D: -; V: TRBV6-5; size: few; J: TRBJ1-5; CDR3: CASSYLPQFPQHF; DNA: TGTGCCAGCAGTTACCTCCCCCAGTTCCCCCAGCATTTT
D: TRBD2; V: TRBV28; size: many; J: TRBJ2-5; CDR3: CASSSPGTSGEETQYF; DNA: TGTGCCAGCAGTTCGCCTGGGACTAGCGGCGAAGAGACCCAGTACTTC
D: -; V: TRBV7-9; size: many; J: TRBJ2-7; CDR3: CASTGPGPYEQYF; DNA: TGTGCCAGCACCGGTCCCGGGCCCTACGAGCAGTACTTC
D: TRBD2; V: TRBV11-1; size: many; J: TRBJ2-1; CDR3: CASSFQAGSSYNEQFF; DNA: TGTGCCAGCAGCTTCCAAGCGGGAAGCTCCTACAATGAGCAGTTCTTC
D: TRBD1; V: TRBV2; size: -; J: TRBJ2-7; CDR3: CASSNPSGTGAYEQYF; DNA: TGTGCCAGCAGCAATCCCTCCGGGACAGGGGCCTACGAGCAGTACTTC
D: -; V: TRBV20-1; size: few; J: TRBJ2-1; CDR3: CSVRDSPLYNEQFF; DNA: TGCAGTGTCCGGGATAGCCCCCTCTACAATGAGCAGTTCTTC
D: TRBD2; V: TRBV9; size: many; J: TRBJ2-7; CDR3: CASSARLALRWEQYF; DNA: TGTGCCAGCAGCGCTCGACTAGCCCTTCGGTGGGAGCAGTACTTC
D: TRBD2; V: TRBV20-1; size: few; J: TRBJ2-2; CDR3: CSARDRVSGRPNTGELFF; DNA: TGCAGTGCTAGAGATAGGGTTAGCGGGAGACCGAACACCGGGGAGCTGTTTTTT
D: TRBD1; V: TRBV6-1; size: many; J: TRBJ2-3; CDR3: CASNQRTGGTDTQYF; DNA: TGTGCCAGCAACCAACGGACAGGGGGCACAGATACGCAGTATTTT
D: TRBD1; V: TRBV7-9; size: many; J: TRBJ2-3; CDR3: CASSRRGQGMASGTDTQYF; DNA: TGTGCCAGCAGCCGACGGGGACAGGGGATGGCTAGCGGCACAGATACGCAGTATTTT
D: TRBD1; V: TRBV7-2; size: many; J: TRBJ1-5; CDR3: CASSFGTGRFQPQHF; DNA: TGTGCCAGCAGCTTTGGGACAGGGCGGTTTCAGCCCCAGCATTTT